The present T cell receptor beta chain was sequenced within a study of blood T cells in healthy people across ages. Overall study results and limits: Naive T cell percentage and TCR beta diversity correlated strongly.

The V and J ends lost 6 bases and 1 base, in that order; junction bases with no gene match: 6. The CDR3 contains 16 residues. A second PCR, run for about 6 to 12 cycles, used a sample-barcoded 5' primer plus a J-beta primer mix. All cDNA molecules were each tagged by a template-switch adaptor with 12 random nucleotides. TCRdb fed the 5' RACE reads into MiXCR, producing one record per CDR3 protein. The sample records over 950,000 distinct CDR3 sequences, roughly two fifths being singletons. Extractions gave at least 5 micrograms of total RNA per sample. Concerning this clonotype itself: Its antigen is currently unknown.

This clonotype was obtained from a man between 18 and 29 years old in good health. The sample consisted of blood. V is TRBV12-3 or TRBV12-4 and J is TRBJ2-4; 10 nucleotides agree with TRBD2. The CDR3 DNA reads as TGTGCCAGCAGATCTAGCGGGGGCCGGGCCAAAAACATTCAGTACTTC. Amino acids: CASRSSGGRAKNIQYF.